What follows are 4 T cell receptor beta chains derived from one specimen sequenced in a study of blood T cells in healthy people across ages. For the second PCR, which ran for about 6 to 12 cycles, a sample-barcoded 5' primer and a J-beta primer mix were used. TCRdb called the 5' RACE reads again in MiXCR, with one record for every CDR3 protein. The data contain about 640,000 distinct CDR3 sequences, about 43% of them singletons. Input material: blood. The receptors shown here come from an elderly man in good health.

The V gene is TRBV20-1, the J gene TRBJ2-7; weak D call: TRBD2 (5 bases). The germline CDR1 and CDR2 sequences are DFQATT and SNEGSKA (reference sequence). V was pared by 0 bases and J by 2 bases, with 14 bases between. CDR3 length: 15 residues. The CDR3, as DNA: TGCAGTGCTAGAGATACGGGAACAGCCCCCTACGAGCAGTACTTC. Protein: CSARDTGTAPYEQYF.

The J gene is TRBJ2-7, the V gene TRBV9, with 9 bases lining up with TRBD1. Germline V gene data show CDR1 as SGDLS and CDR2 as YYNGEE. This CDR3 has 16 residues. V lost 4 bases, J lost 7 bases, and 15 bases stayed unmatched. The CDR3 nucleotides read TGTGCCAGCAGCCCCCGGGACAGGGCCCCCAGTGGGGAGCAGTACTTC. Encoded protein: CASSPRDRAPSGEQYF.

The V gene is TRBV2, the J gene TRBJ1-4; 8 positions agree with TRBD1. After removal of 6 bases from V and 2 bases from J, the junction contained 2 bases not matched to a gene. The CDR3 contains 14 residues. Germline CDR1 reads SNHLY; CDR2 reads FYNNEI. CDR3 nucleotide sequence: TGTGCCAGCAGAGACAGGGGCACTAATGAAAAACTGTTTTTT. As protein: CASRDRGTNEKLFF.

The V and J genes are TRBV7-6 and TRBJ2-3; 7 bases line up with TRBD1. Germline lookup yields CDR1 SGHVS and CDR2 FNYEAQ. V shed 4 bases, J shed 2 bases, and the junction held 6 bases outside the gene matches. The CDR3 runs to 15 residues. The CDR3: CASSSVGQDTDTQYF. The DNA for the CDR3 is TGTGCCAGCAGCTCCGTCGGACAGGACACAGATACGCAGTATTTT. Looking up the rest from reference TRBV7-6 and TRBJ2-3 gives the full variable domain: GAGVSQSPRYKVTKRGQDVALRCDPISGHVSLYWYRQALGQGPEFLTYFNYEAQQDKSGLPNDRFSAERPEGSISTLTIQRTEQRDSAMYRCASSSVGQDTDTQYFGPGTRLTVL.